This TCR beta chain was identified in a study of blood T cell repertoires in COVID-19 (dated by TCRdb to between 2020 and 2021). Background on the whole study: The collaborator samples originated in the United States, Italy and Spain and spanned the acute and convalescent phases of COVID-19. A de-identified subject ID, COVID-19 status, age in years and sex were almost always included in the sample metadata. Samples came from the ongoing ImmuneRACE study (first 160 participants) plus 1,254 subjects from 6 global collaborators. Deeply sampled blood TCRbeta repertoires from subjects exposed to, actively infected with, or recovered from COVID-19 were included in the dataset. The material from the prospective study consisted of cDNA or gDNA derived from T cells, B-cell-depleted T cells, or PBMCs. HLA class I and class II types, where available, came from metadata supplied by the sample provider rather than from assay-based typing. The repertoires were released in a freely available public database intended as a resource for research on the immune response to SARS-CoV-2.

Comment on this clone: Its specific antigen is unknown. The sample holds no much larger clone one base away, and base qualities are not on file.

From the cysteine through the phenylalanine, the CDR3 covers 14 amino acids. Only the CDR3 part of the read is kept: 42 bases, read in frame from the first base. CDR1 and CDR2 (SGHRS, YFSETQ) derive from the germline V gene. V lost 6 bases and J lost 7 bases, and the count of bases not matched to a germline gene is 7. At one collaborating source in Seattle, patients were enrolled during active infection and were followed longitudinally through the course of disease. Each collaborating institution followed its own protocols to collect whole blood in K2EDTA tubes. Collaborator samples were shipped for TCRbeta analysis as frozen whole blood, isolated PBMCs, or DNA extracted from either sample type. The paper's findings and limits, for the study overall: The amount of clinical and demographic metadata varied by source and participant and was provided uncurated.

The immunoSEQ Assay, a bias-controlled multiplex PCR, was used to amplify TCRbeta CDR3 regions from genomic DNA. Per the authors' processing: The number of nucleated cells in each sample was estimated from the amplification of reference gene primers within the assay. Sequence reads were collapsed and filtered to measure the absolute abundance of every unique TCRbeta CDR3 rearrangement. For each sample, productive Simpson clonality was calculated by taking the square root of Simpson's diversity index across productive rearrangements. TCRdb provides this immuneACCESS table in a form limited to in-frame rearrangements. Some clones are lacking; in checked studies, under half of them reflect an unresolved V gene, and why the rest are absent is not known. The V and J calls and clone size are taken from that table; D and trimming were inferred from the DNA. This sample gives fewer than 300,000 clones in total; 91% of them show up just once. 2.2% of the sample belongs to the ten largest clones.

This clonotype was obtained from a young woman with COVID-19, enrolled during active disease. The chain couples TRBV5-1 to TRBJ2-7, and 13 junctional nucleotides match TRBD2. Specimen: peripheral blood. The DNA sequence follows: TGCGCCAGCACCAGGACTAGCGGGAGTTATGAGCAGTACTTC. This yields the protein CASTRTSGSYEQYF.